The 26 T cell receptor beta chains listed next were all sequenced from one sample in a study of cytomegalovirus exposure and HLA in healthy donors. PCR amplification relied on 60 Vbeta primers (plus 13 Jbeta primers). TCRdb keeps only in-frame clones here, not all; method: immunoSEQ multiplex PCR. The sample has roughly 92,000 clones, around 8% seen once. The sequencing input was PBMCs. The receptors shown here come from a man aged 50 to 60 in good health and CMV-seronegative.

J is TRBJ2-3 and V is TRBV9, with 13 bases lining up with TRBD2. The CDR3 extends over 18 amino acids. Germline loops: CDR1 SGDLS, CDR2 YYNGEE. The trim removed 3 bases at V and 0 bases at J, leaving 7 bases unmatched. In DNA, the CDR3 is TGTGCCAGCAGCGCTCACCAGACTAGCGGGAGGAGCACAGATACGCAGTATTTT. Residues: CASSAHQTSGRSTDTQYF.

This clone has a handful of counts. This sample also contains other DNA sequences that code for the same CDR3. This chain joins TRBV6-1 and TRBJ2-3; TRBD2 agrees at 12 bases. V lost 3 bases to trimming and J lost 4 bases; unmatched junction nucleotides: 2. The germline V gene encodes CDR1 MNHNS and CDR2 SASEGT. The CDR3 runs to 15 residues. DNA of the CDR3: TGTGCCAGCAGTGACCTAGCGGGGGGGCCAGATACGCAGTATTTT. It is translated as CASSDLAGGPDTQYF.

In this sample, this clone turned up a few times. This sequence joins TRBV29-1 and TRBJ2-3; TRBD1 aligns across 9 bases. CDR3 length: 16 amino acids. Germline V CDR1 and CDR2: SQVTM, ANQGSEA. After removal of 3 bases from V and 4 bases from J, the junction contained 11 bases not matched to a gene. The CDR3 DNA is TGCAGCGTTGAGGGAACGGGACAGGGAGGGGCAGATACGCAGTATTTT. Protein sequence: CSVEGTGQGGADTQYF.

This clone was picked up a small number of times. CDR3 DNA: TGTGCCAGCAGCTTGACGGGACAGGGGATCGCCGAGCAGTACTTC. Translating it yields CASSLTGQGIAEQYF. V gene TRBV5-4 combines with J gene TRBJ2-7; 10 bases map to TRBD1. Germline V CDR1 and CDR2: SGHNT, YYREEE (reference sequence). V shed 1 base and J 6 bases; nucleotides not matched to a gene: 7. This CDR3 has 15 amino acids.

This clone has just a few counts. The CDR3 loop reads CASSFGGGQFEQFF. The CDR3 bases are TGTGCCAGCAGCTTCGGGGGAGGGCAATTTGAGCAGTTCTTC. The genes are TRBV5-4 and TRBJ2-1, with 7 bases identical to TRBD2. Germline V gene data show CDR1 as SGHNT and CDR2 as YYREEE (reference sequence). V lost 2 bases to trimming and J lost 9 bases; unmatched junction nucleotides: 8. This CDR3 has 14 amino acids.

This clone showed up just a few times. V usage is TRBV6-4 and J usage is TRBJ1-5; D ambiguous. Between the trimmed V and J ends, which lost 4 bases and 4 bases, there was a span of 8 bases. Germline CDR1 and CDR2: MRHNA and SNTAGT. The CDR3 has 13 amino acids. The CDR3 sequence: CASSGELNQPQHF. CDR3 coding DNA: TGTGCCAGCAGTGGAGAGCTAAATCAGCCCCAGCATTTT.

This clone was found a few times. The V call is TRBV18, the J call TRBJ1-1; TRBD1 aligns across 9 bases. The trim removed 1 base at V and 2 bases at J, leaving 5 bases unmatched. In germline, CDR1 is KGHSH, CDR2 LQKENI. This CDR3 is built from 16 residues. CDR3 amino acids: CASSPLGTGINTEAFF. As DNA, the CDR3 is TGTGCCAGCTCACCACTTGGGACAGGGATCAACACTGAAGCTTTCTTT. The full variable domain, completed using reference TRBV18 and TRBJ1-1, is NAGVMQNPRHLVRRRGQEARLRCSPMKGHSHVYWYRQLPEEGLKFMVYLQKENIIDESGMPKERFSAEFPKEGPSILRIQQVVRGDSAAYFCASSPLGTGINTEAFFGQGTRLTVV.

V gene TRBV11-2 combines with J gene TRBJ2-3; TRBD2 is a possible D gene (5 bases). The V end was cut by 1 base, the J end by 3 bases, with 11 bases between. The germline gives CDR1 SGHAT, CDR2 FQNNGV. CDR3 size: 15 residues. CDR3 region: CASSLGASSTDTQYF. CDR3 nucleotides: TGTGCCAGCAGCTTAGGGGCTAGCAGTACAGATACGCAGTATTTT.

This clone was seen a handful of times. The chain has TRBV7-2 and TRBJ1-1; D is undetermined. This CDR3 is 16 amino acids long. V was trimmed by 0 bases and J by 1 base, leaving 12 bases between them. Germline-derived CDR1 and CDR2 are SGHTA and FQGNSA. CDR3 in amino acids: CASSLAAWAGNTEAFF. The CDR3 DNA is TGTGCCAGCAGCTTAGCCGCTTGGGCGGGGAACACTGAAGCTTTCTTT.

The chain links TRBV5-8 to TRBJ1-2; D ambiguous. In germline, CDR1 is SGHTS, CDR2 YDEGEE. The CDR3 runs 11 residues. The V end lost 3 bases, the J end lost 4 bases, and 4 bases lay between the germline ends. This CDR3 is CASSSFYGYTF. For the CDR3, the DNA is TGTGCCAGCAGCTCTTTCTATGGCTACACCTTC.

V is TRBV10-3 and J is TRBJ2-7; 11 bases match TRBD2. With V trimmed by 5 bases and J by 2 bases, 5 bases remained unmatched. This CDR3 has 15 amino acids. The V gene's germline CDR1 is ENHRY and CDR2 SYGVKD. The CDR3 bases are TGTGCCATCAGTTCCGGGACTAGCGGAACCTACGAGCAGTACTTC. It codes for CAISSGTSGTYEQYF.

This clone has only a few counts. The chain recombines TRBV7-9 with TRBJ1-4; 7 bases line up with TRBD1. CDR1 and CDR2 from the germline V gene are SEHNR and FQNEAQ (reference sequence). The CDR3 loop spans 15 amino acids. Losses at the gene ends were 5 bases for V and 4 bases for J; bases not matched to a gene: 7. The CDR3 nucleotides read TGTGCCAGCAGCCCAGGGACAGACAGTAATGAAAAACTGTTTTTT. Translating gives CASSPGTDSNEKLFF.

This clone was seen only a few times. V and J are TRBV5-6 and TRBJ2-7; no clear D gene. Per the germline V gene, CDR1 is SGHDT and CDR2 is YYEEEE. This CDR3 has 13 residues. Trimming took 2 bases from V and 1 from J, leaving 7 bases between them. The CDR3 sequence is CASSLALSYEQYF. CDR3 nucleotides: TGTGCCAGCAGCTTAGCCCTATCCTACGAGCAGTACTTC. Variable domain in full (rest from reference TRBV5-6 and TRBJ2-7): DAGVTQSPTHLIKTRGQQVTLRCSPKSGHDTVSWYQQALGQGPQFIFQYYEEEERQRGNFPDRFSGHQFPNYSSELNVNALLLGDSALYLCASSLALSYEQYFGPGTRLTVT.

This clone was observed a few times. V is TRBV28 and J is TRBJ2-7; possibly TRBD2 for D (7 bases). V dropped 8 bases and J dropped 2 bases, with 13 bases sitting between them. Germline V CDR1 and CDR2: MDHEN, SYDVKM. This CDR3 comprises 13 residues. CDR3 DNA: TGTGCCAGCGGGGGGGCGGTCACCTACGAGCAGTACTTC. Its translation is CASGGAVTYEQYF.

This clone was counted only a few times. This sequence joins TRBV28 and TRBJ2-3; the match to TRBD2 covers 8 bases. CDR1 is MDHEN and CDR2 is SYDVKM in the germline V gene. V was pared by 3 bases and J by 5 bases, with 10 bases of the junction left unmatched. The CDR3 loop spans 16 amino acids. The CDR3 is CASSFSGRQFLDTQYF. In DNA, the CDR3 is TGTGCCAGCAGTTTCAGCGGGAGACAGTTTTTAGATACGCAGTATTTT.

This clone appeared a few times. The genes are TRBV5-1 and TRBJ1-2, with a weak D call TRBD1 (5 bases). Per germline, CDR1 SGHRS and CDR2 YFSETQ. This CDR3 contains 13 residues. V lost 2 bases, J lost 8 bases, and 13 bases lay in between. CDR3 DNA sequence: TGCGCCAGCAGCTTTGGGCAGGGAGGAGGCTACACCTTC. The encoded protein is CASSFGQGGGYTF.

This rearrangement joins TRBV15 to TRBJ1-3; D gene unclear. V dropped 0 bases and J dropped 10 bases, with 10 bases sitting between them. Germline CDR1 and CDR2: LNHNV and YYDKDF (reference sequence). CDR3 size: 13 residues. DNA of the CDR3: TGTGCCACCAGCAGAGATCGGGAAGGAACCATATATTTT. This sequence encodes CATSRDREGTIYF. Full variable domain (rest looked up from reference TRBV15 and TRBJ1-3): DAMVIQNPRYQVTQFGKPVTLSCSQTLNHNVMYWYQQKSSQAPKLLFHYYDKDFNNEADTPDNFQSRRPNTSFCFLDIRSPGLGDTAMYLCATSRDREGTIYFGEGSWLTVV.

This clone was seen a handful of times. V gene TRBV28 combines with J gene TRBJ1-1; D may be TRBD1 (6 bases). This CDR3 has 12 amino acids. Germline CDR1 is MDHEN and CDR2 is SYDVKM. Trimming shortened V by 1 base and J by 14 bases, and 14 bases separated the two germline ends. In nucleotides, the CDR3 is TGTGCCAGCAGTTTATCGGACAGAATCTCCTTCTTT. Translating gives CASSLSDRISFF.

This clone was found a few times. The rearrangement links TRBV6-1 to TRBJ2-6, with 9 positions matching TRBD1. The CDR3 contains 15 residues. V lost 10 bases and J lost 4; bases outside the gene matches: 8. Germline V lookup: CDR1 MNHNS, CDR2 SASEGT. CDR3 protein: CATGDREPGANVLTF. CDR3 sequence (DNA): TGTGCCACCGGGGACAGGGAGCCCGGGGCCAACGTCCTGACTTTC.

The CDR3 bases are TGTGCCAGCAGCCCGGACAGGGTGAAAGCTAACTATGGCTACACCTTC. Its translation: CASSPDRVKANYGYTF. The chain carries TRBV7-2 and TRBJ1-2; the match to TRBD1 covers 8 bases. Germline V gene sequence: CDR1 SGHTA, CDR2 FQGNSA. V lost 5 bases and J lost 0; bases outside the gene matches: 8. The CDR3 contains 16 residues. Supplemented by reference TRBV7-2 and TRBJ1-2, the full variable domain reads GAGVSQSPSNKVTEKGKDVELRCDPISGHTALYWYRQSLGQGLEFLIYFQGNSAPDKSGLPSDRFSAERTGGSVSTLTIQRTQQEDSAVYLCASSPDRVKANYGYTFGSGTRLTVV.

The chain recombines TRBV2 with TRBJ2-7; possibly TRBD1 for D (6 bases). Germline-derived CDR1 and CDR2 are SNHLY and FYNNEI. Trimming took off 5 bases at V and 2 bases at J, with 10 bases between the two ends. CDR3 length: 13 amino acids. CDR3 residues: CASSPQGTYEQYF. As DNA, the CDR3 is TGTGCCAGCAGTCCGCAGGGGACCTACGAGCAGTACTTC.

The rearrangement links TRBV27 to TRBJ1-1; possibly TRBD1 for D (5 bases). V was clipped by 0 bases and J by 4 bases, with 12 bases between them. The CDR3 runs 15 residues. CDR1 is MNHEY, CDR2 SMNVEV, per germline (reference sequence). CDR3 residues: CASSLSSLGGTEAFF. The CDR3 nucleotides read TGTGCCAGCAGTTTATCGAGCCTCGGGGGCACTGAAGCTTTCTTT.

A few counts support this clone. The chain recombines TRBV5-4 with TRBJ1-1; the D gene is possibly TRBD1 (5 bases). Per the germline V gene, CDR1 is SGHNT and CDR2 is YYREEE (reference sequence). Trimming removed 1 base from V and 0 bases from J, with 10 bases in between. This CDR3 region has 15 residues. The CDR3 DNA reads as TGTGCCAGCAGCTTGCCCCAGGGTTTGAACACTGAAGCTTTCTTT. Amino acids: CASSLPQGLNTEAFF.

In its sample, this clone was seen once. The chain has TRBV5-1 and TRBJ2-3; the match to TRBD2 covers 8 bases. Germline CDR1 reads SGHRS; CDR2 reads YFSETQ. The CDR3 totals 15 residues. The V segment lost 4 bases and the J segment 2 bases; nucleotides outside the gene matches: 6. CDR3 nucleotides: TGCGCCAGCAGCCCATGGACTAGCATCACAGATACGCAGTATTTT. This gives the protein CASSPWTSITDTQYF.

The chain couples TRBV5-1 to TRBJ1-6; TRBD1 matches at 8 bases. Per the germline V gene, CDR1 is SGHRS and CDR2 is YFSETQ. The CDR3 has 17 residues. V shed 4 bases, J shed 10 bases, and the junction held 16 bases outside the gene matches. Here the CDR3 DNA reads TGCGCCAGCAGCGGCGGGACAGGCTTGGCCCTTGGGTCACCCCTCCACTTT. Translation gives CASSGGTGLALGSPLHF.

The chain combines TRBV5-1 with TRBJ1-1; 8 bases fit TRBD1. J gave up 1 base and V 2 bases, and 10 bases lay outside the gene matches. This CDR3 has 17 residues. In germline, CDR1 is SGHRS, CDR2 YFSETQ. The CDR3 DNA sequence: TGCGCCAGCAGCTTTCCGGCAGGGGGCCGGGGGAACACTGAAGCTTTCTTT. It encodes CASSFPAGGRGNTEAFF.